This T cell receptor beta chain is drawn from a study of Tregs in tolerant kidney transplant recipients. The CDR3 sequence is 11 residues long. The V gene lost 1 base and the J gene lost 11 bases, with 7 bases spanning the gap. Per the germline V gene, CDR1 is MGHRA and CDR2 is YSYEKL. This table comes from immunoSEQ multiplex PCR, and its TCRdb copy is limited to in-frame clones, with some not included. The sample lists over 50,000 clones, 80% to 90% occurring once. This chain uses TRBV4-1 with TRBJ2-3; D is undetermined. Source: Tregs from blood, taken before the transplant. The receptor was derived from a human donor who received a combined kidney and bone marrow transplant. CDR3 in amino acids: CASSQGVGQYF. The DNA of the CDR3 is TGCGCCAGCAGCCAAGGGGTCGGGCAGTATTTT.